A selection of T cell receptor beta chains follows, all from one sample in a study of cytomegalovirus exposure and HLA in healthy donors. The data were produced by immunoSEQ multiplex PCR, yet TCRdb's version contains in-frame clones alone and is incomplete. Of 150,000 or so clones in the sample, 89% were seen once. Specimen: PBMCs. These receptor sequences come from a young woman in good health and CMV-seropositive. Each CDR3 is given with its conserved first and last residue. A D gene is named only where the DNA matches it firmly. Clone size is stated in some rows and not others, as once, few, many or a class when expanded.

d_call,j_call,clone_size,v_call,cdr3_aa,cdr3_nt
NA,TRBJ2-3,NA,TRBV4-1,CASSQAAAFTDTQYF,TGCGCCAGCAGCCAAGCAGCGGCTTTCACAGATACGCAGTATTTT
NA,TRBJ1-2,NA,TRBV7-2,CASSLNGYGYTF,TGTGCCAGCAGCTTAAACGGCTATGGCTACACCTTC
NA,TRBJ2-7,NA,TRBV6-1,CASSEYLVGRASGEQYF,TGTGCCAGCAGTGAATATCTAGTGGGCAGGGCGTCGGGTGAGCAGTACTTC
NA,TRBJ1-5,NA,TRBV23-1,CASSQSSRVRGQPQHF,TGCGCCAGCAGTCAATCCAGCAGGGTGCGTGGTCAGCCCCAGCATTTT
TRBD1,TRBJ1-2,NA,TRBV30,CAWTNRDRGRDGYTF,TGTGCCTGGACAAACCGGGACAGGGGGCGCGATGGCTACACCTTC
NA,TRBJ1-1,few,TRBV27,CASSLQQNTEAFF,TGTGCCAGCAGTTTACAACAGAACACTGAAGCTTTCTTT
TRBD2,TRBJ2-1,NA,TRBV4-3,CASSQAPDSGRQFF,TGCGCCAGCAGCCAAGCTCCCGACAGCGGGAGGCAGTTCTTC
TRBD1,TRBJ1-2,NA,TRBV4-1,CASSQRKTGGFNGYTF,TGCGCCAGCAGCCAACGTAAGACAGGGGGCTTCAATGGCTACACCTTC
NA,TRBJ2-7,NA,TRBV6-5,CASRPGHHLSYEQYF,TGTGCCAGCAGGCCGGGACACCACCTCTCCTACGAGCAGTACTTC
TRBD1,TRBJ2-3,NA,TRBV4-1,CASSDRGLGTDTQYF,TGCGCCAGCAGTGACAGGGGGCTCGGTACAGATACGCAGTATTTT
NA,TRBJ2-1,NA,TRBV15,CATSARGRSYNEQFF,TGTGCCACCAGTGCGCGGGGTCGCTCCTACAATGAGCAGTTCTTC
NA,TRBJ2-7,NA,TRBV28,CATFQDYEQYF,TGTGCCACCTTCCAGGACTACGAGCAGTACTTC
NA,TRBJ2-1,NA,TRBV7-9,CASRLILQGSSYNEQFF,TGTGCCAGCAGGCTTATCCTACAGGGTAGCTCCTACAATGAGCAGTTCTTC
NA,TRBJ2-3,NA,TRBV18,CASSPFGANTDTQYF,TGTGCCAGCTCACCCTTTGGGGCTAACACAGATACGCAGTATTTT
NA,TRBJ2-2,NA,TRBV19,CASYSTGELFF,TGTGCCAGTTATTCCACCGGGGAGCTGTTTTTT
NA,TRBJ1-6,NA,TRBV15,CATRGGQNSPLHF,TGTGCCACCCGCGGGGGTCAAAATTCACCCCTCCACTTT
NA,TRBJ2-7,NA,TRBV25-1,CASSAQGTYEQYF,TGTGCCAGCAGTGCCCAGGGGACCTACGAGCAGTACTTC
TRBD2,TRBJ2-7,NA,TRBV7-2,CASSFGGGSPYEQYF,TGTGCCAGCAGCTTCGGCGGGGGGTCCCCCTACGAGCAGTACTTC
NA,TRBJ1-6,NA,TRBV7-2,CASSVGVGESPLHF,TGTGCCAGCAGCGTCGGGGTTGGAGAGTCACCCCTCCACTTT
TRBD1,TRBJ1-1,NA,TRBV27,CASSRQGRTEAFF,TGTGCCAGCAGCCGACAGGGGAGGACTGAAGCTTTCTTT
NA,TRBJ1-2,NA,TRBV5-4,CASSPPQGVDYGYTF,TGTGCCAGCAGCCCCCCTCAAGGGGTTGACTATGGCTACACCTTC
NA,TRBJ2-7,NA,TRBV7-9,CASSLGAGAPYEQYF,TGTGCCAGCAGCTTAGGCGCAGGGGCCCCCTACGAGCAGTACTTC
TRBD1,TRBJ2-1,NA,TRBV11-2,CASSLGQGHNEQFF,TGTGCCAGCAGCTTGGGACAGGGCCACAATGAGCAGTTCTTC
NA,TRBJ2-1,NA,TRBV5-4,CASSLEGLHTYNEQFF,TGTGCCAGCAGCTTGGAGGGACTCCATACCTACAATGAGCAGTTCTTC
TRBD1,TRBJ2-7,NA,TRBV7-8,CASSPWDSLYEQYF,TGTGCCAGCAGCCCGTGGGACAGCCTCTACGAGCAGTACTTC
TRBD1,TRBJ2-7,NA,TRBV4-1,CASSQQGAQAYEQYF,TGCGCCAGCAGCCAACAGGGGGCTCAAGCCTACGAGCAGTACTTC
NA,TRBJ2-1,NA,TRBV9,CASSHGGGKEYNEQFF,TGTGCCAGCAGCCACGGTGGCGGGAAGGAGTACAATGAGCAGTTCTTC
TRBD1,TRBJ1-5,NA,TRBV7-2,CASSLTPRRDRGSNQPQHF,TGTGCCAGCAGCCTAACCCCAAGAAGGGACAGGGGAAGCAATCAGCCCCAGCATTTT
NA,TRBJ1-1,NA,TRBV5-6,CASSRPREGGNTEAFF,TGTGCCAGCAGCCGCCCCAGGGAAGGTGGGAACACTGAAGCTTTCTTT
NA,TRBJ1-2,NA,TRBV30,CAWTPGGGYTF,TGTGCCTGGACCCCGGGGGGGGGCTACACCTTC
NA,TRBJ1-2,few,TRBV19,CASSTGLRDSGYTF,TGTGCCAGTAGTACTGGCCTACGGGACTCTGGCTACACCTTC
NA,TRBJ2-2,NA,TRBV5-1,CASSLRGTNTGELFF,TGCGCCAGCAGCTTGCGGGGAACGAACACCGGGGAGCTGTTTTTT
NA,TRBJ2-4,NA,TRBV28,CASSGGTIAKNIQYF,TGTGCCAGCAGTGGGGGGACGATAGCCAAAAACATTCAGTACTTC
NA,TRBJ2-5,NA,TRBV9,CASSVGGRALYF,TGTGCCAGCAGCGTAGGAGGCAGAGCCCTCTACTTC
NA,TRBJ1-5,NA,TRBV7-8,CASSTYSNQPQHF,TGTGCCAGCAGCACTTATAGCAATCAGCCCCAGCATTTT
TRBD1,TRBJ2-1,NA,TRBV19,CASHYRGSYNEQFF,TGTGCCAGCCATTACAGGGGCTCCTACAATGAGCAGTTCTTC
TRBD2,TRBJ2-2,NA,TRBV5-4,CASSLAPSGDTGELFF,TGTGCCAGCAGCTTGGCTCCTAGCGGGGACACCGGGGAGCTGTTTTTT
NA,TRBJ1-6,NA,TRBV5-4,CASWGGGNSPLHF,TGTGCCAGCTGGGGGGGAGGGAATTCACCCCTCCACTTT
TRBD2,TRBJ2-3,NA,TRBV11-2,CASSLIGGAADTQYF,TGTGCCAGCAGCCTAATCGGGGGGGCGGCAGATACGCAGTATTTT
NA,TRBJ1-1,once,TRBV9,CASSVGGDTEAFF,TGTGCCAGCAGCGTAGGAGGCGACACTGAAGCTTTCTTT
TRBD2,TRBJ2-7,NA,TRBV28,CASSLELLADYEQYF,TGTGCCAGCAGTTTAGAGCTTCTAGCGGACTACGAGCAGTACTTC
NA,TRBJ1-1,NA,TRBV29-1,CSVVYMTGHTLMNTEAFF,TGCAGCGTTGTATACATGACTGGCCATACCCTGATGAACACTGAAGCTTTCTTT
NA,TRBJ2-7,NA,TRBV6-1,CASSEMRGGTTYEQYF,TGTGCCAGCAGTGAAATGCGGGGTGGCACGACCTACGAGCAGTACTTC
NA,TRBJ2-1,NA,TRBV27,CASRRTDYNEQFF,TGTGCCAGCAGACGAACAGACTACAATGAGCAGTTCTTC
TRBD1,TRBJ2-1,NA,TRBV9,CASSWGQSSYNEQFF,TGTGCCAGCAGCTGGGGACAGAGCTCCTACAATGAGCAGTTCTTC
TRBD1,TRBJ1-6,few,TRBV7-4,CASSLRDRGRSPLHF,TGTGCCAGCAGTCTTAGGGACAGGGGGCGTTCACCCCTCCACTTT
NA,TRBJ2-3,NA,TRBV5-6,CASSRSGTHSTDTQYF,TGTGCCAGCAGCCGTTCCGGGACACATAGCACAGATACGCAGTATTTT
TRBD2,TRBJ2-2,NA,TRBV2,CASAERGETGELFF,TGTGCCTCAGCTGAGCGGGGCGAAACCGGGGAGCTGTTTTTT
NA,TRBJ1-6,NA,TRBV28,CAAQAGDSPLHF,TGTGCCGCCCAGGCAGGGGATTCACCCCTCCACTTT
NA,TRBJ1-5,NA,TRBV30,CAWSEGGTSNQPQHF,TGTGCCTGGAGTGAGGGGGGGACTAGCAATCAGCCCCAGCATTTT
NA,TRBJ1-5,NA,TRBV28,CASSFPSGASNQPQHF,TGTGCCAGCAGTTTTCCCTCCGGAGCATCCAATCAGCCCCAGCATTTT
NA,TRBJ2-7,NA,TRBV9,CASSVGGENYEQYF,TGTGCCAGCAGCGTAGGTGGAGAAAACTACGAGCAGTACTTC
TRBD1,TRBJ1-2,NA,TRBV11-2,CASSLDGIPGGDAGYTF,TGTGCCAGCAGCTTAGATGGGATACCAGGGGGCGATGCTGGCTACACCTTC
TRBD1,TRBJ1-5,NA,TRBV7-9,CASSQGQLNSNQPQHF,TGTGCCAGCAGCCAGGGACAGTTGAATAGCAATCAGCCCCAGCATTTT
NA,TRBJ2-1,once,TRBV4-1,CASSQGGTHNNEQFF,TGCGCCAGCAGCCAAGGGGGGACTCACAACAATGAGCAGTTCTTC
TRBD1,TRBJ1-6,NA,TRBV28,CASGRQGDSPLHF,TGTGCCAGCGGAAGACAGGGGGATTCACCCCTCCACTTT
NA,TRBJ1-1,once,TRBV5-1,CASRGVGKNTEAFF,TGCGCCAGCAGAGGGGTAGGTAAGAACACTGAAGCTTTCTTT